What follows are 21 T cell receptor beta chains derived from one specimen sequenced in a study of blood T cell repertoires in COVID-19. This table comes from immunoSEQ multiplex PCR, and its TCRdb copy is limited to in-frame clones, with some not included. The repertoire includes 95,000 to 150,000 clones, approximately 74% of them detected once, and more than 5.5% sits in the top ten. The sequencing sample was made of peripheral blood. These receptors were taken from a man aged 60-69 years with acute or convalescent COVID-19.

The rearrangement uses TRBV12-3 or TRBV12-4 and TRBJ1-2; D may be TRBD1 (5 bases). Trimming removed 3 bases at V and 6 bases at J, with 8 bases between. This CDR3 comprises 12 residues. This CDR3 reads CASSFAGNGYTF. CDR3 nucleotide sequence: TGTGCCAGCAGTTTCGCAGGGAATGGCTACACCTTC.

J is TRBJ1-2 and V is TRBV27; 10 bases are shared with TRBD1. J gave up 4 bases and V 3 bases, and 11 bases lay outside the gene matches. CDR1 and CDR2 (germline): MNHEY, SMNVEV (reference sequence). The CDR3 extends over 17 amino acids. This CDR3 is CASSFSGQGGLLYGYTF. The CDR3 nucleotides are TGTGCCAGCAGTTTCTCCGGACAGGGGGGTTTGCTCTATGGCTACACCTTC.

The CDR3 spells CASSYSWAGEKLFF. CDR3 nucleotides: TGTGCCAGCAGTTACTCGTGGGCGGGAGAAAAACTGTTTTTT. The chain employs TRBV6-5 and TRBJ1-4; D is uncertain. Per the germline V gene, CDR1 is MNHEY and CDR2 is SVGAGI. Trimming took 0 bases from V and 8 from J, leaving 10 bases between them. This CDR3 is 14 amino acids long.

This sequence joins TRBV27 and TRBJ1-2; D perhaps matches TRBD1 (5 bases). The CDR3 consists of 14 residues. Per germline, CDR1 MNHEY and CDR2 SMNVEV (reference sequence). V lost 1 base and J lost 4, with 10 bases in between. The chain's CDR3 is CASSLWQGLYGYTF. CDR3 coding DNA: TGTGCCAGCAGTTTATGGCAGGGACTCTATGGCTACACCTTC.

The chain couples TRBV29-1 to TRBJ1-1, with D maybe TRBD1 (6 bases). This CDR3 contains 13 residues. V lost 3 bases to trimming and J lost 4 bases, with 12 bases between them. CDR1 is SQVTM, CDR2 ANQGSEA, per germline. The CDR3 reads CSVERGLGTEAFF. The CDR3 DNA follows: TGCAGCGTTGAGAGGGGGTTGGGCACTGAAGCTTTCTTT. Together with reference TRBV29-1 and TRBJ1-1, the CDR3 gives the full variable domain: SAVISQKPSRDICQRGTSLTIQCQVDSQVTMMFWYRQQPGQSLTLIATANQGSEATYESGFVIDKFPISRPNLTFSTLTVSNMSPEDSSIYLCSVERGLGTEAFFGQGTRLTVV.

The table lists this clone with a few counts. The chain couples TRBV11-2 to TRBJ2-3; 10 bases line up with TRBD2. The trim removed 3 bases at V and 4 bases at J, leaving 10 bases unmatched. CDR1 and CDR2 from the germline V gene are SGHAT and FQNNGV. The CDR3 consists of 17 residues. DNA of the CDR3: TGTGCCAGCAGCTTTTCAAGGAGCGGGAGGGCCCCAGATACGCAGTATTTT. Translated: CASSFSRSGRAPDTQYF.

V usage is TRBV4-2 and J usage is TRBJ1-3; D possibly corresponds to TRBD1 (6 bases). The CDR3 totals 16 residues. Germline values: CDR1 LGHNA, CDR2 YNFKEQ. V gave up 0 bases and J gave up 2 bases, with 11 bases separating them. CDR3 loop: CASSQDGGGPGNTIYF. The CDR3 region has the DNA TGTGCCAGCAGCCAAGATGGGGGGGGCCCTGGAAACACCATATATTTT.

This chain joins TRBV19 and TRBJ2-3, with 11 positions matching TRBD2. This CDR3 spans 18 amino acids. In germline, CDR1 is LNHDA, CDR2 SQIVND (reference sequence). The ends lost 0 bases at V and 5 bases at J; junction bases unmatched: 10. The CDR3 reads CASSIDASGGPRGDTQYF. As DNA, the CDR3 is TGTGCCAGTAGTATAGACGCTAGCGGGGGGCCCAGGGGAGATACGCAGTATTTT.

CDR3 coding DNA: TGTGCCAGCAGCTTCGAGTTGACAGGCCGCAATCAGCCCCAGCATTTT. This gives the protein CASSFELTGRNQPQHF. This sequence joins TRBV7-8 and TRBJ1-5; tentative D call: TRBD1 (6 bases). Trimming left V 3 bases short and J 2 bases short, with 14 bases between. Germline-derived CDR1 and CDR2 are SGHVS and FQNEAQ. CDR3 length equals 16 residues.

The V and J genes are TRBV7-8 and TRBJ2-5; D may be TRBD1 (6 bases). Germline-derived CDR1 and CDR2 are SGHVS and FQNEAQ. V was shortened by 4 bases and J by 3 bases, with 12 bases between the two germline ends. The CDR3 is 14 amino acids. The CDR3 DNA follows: TGTGCCAGCAGCTCCCCGACAGGAAAAGAGACCCAGTACTTC. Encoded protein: CASSSPTGKETQYF.

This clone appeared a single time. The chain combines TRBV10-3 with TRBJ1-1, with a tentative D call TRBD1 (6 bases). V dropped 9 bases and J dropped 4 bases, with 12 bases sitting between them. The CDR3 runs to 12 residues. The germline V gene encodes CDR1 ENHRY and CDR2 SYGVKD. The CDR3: CAITDSSTEAFF. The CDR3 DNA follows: TGTGCCATTACGGACAGTTCCACTGAAGCTTTCTTT.

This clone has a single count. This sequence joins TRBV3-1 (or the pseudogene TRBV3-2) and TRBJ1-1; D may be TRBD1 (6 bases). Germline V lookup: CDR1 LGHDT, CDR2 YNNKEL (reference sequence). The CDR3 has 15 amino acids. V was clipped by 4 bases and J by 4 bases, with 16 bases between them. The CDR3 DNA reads TGTGCCAGCAGCCTCTTGAGCTCAGGGGTCACTGAAGCTTTCTTT. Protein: CASSLLSSGVTEAFF.

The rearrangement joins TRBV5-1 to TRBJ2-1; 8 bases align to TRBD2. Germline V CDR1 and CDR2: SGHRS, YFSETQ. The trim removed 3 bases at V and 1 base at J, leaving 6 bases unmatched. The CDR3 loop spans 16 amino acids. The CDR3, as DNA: TGCGCCAGCAGCTCAATTAGCGGGGAATCCTACAATGAGCAGTTCTTC. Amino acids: CASSSISGESYNEQFF. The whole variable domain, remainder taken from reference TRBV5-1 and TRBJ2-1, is KAGVTQTPRYLIKTRGQQVTLSCSPISGHRSVSWYQQTPGQGLQFLFEYFSETQRNKGNFPGRFSGRQFSNSRSEMNVSTLELGDSALYLCASSSISGESYNEQFFGPGTRLTVL.

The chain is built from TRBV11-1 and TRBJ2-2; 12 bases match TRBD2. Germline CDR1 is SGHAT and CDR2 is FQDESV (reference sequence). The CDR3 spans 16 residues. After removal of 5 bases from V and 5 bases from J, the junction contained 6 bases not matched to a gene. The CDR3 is CASSRTSGDLTGELFF. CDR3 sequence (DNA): TGTGCCAGCAGCAGGACTAGCGGGGATTTAACCGGGGAGCTGTTTTTT.

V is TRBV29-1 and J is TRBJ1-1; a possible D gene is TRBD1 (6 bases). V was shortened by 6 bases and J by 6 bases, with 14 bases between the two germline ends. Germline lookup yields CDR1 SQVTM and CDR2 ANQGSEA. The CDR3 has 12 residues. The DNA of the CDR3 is TGCAGCGTAAATCACAGGGTATCTGAAGCTTTCTTT. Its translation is CSVNHRVSEAFF.

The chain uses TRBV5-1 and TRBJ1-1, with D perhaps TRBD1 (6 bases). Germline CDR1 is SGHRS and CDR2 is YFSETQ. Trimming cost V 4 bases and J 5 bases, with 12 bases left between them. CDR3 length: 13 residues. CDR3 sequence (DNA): TGCGCCAGCAGCCGGACAGTTTCTACTGAAGCTTTCTTT. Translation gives CASSRTVSTEAFF.

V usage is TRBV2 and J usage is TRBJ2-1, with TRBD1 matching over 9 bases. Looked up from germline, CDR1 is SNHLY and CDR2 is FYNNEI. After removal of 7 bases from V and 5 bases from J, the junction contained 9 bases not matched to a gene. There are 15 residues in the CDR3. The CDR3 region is CASTQEGQGHNEQFF. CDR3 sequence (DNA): TGTGCCAGCACCCAGGAGGGACAGGGTCACAATGAGCAGTTCTTC.

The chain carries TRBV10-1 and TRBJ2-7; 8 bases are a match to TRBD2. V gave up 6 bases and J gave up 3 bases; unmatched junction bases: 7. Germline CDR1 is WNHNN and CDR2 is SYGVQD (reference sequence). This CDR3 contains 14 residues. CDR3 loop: CASRWTSMIYEQYF. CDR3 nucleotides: TGCGCCAGCAGATGGACTAGCATGATCTACGAGCAGTACTTC.

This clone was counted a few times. CDR3 amino acids: CSVESGSRYTF. The DNA for the CDR3 is TGCAGCGTTGAATCGGGTTCACGCTACACCTTC. The chain links TRBV29-1 to TRBJ1-2; D unresolved. V lost 2 bases and J lost 9, with 10 bases in between. CDR1 is SQVTM and CDR2 is ANQGSEA in the germline V gene. The CDR3 loop spans 11 amino acids. Complete variable domain (other parts from reference TRBV29-1 and TRBJ1-2): SAVISQKPSRDICQRGTSLTIQCQVDSQVTMMFWYRQQPGQSLTLIATANQGSEATYESGFVIDKFPISRPNLTFSTLTVSNMSPEDSSIYLCSVESGSRYTFGSGTRLTVV.

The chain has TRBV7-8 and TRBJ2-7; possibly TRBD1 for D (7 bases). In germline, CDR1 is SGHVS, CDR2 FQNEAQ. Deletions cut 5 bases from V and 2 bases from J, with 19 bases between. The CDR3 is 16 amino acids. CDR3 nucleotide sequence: TGTGCCAGCAGCCTTCGCTTCGCGGGGACAGCCTACGAGCAGTACTTC. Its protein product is CASSLRFAGTAYEQYF.

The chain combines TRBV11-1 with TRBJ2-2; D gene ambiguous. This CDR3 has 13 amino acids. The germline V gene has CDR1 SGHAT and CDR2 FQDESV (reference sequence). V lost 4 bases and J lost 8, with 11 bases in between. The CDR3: CASSSEYVGELFF. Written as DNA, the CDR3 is TGTGCCAGCAGCTCCGAGTACGTTGGGGAGCTGTTTTTT.